This T cell receptor beta chain was identified during a study of shared clonotypes between healthy human individuals. This table comes from immunoSEQ multiplex PCR, and its TCRdb copy is limited to in-frame clones, with some not included. This table has roughly 500,000 clones, 70% to 80% appearing once. The CDR3 covers 14 residues. Trimming shortened V by 6 bases and J by 1 base, and 12 bases separated the two germline ends. CDR1 and CDR2 from the germline V gene are ENHRY and SYGVKD. This TCR came from a woman aged 40 to 49 in good health. Some clones in this sample may be carry-over from other donors' samples. The chain is built from TRBV10-3 and TRBJ1-1; tentative D call: TRBD1 (5 bases). Sequenced input: PBMCs. This CDR3 reads CAIREGAQNTEAFF. CDR3 nucleotide sequence: TGTGCCATCAGGGAAGGGGCCCAGAACACTGAAGCTTTCTTT.